The 15 T cell receptor beta chains presented below share a single source sample, sequenced in a study of shared clonotypes between healthy human individuals. Some clones are missing from TCRdb's copy, which holds only in-frame ones; the method was immunoSEQ multiplex PCR. The sample shows some 680,000 clones, around 73% of them seen only once. Sequenced material: memory CD4+ T cells sorted from blood. Noted subset: CD45RA-negative fraction. These receptors all stem from a woman in her 30s in good health.

A word on this clone: With a far larger clone one base away, a read error is the likely cause. The genes are TRBV11-2 and TRBJ2-5, with TRBD2 matching 7 bases. The DNA end lines up better with TRBJ2-7; the J call may be wrong. The CDR3 is made up of 14 amino acids. CDR1 and CDR2 (germline): SGHAT, FQNNGV. CDR3 sequence: CASSYQRDSYEQYF. CDR3 bases: TGTGCCAGCAGCTACCAGCGGGACTCCTACGAGCAGTACTTC.

CDR3 protein: CATESQFNEKLFF. The CDR3 DNA sequence: TGTGCCACAGAGTCACAGTTTAATGAAAAACTGTTTTTT. The chain combines TRBV19 with TRBJ1-4; D is unclear. The V end was cut by 10 bases, the J end by 4 bases, with 13 bases between. The germline CDR1 and CDR2 sequences are LNHDA and SQIVND (reference sequence). CDR3 size: 13 residues.

The CDR3 DNA is TGCGCCAGCAGTTCACCCGCCGGGACAGCTTACGAGCAGTACTTC. Amino acids: CASSSPAGTAYEQYF. The rearrangement joins TRBV5-1 to TRBJ2-7; 7 bases fit TRBD1. The trim removed 5 bases at V and 4 bases at J, leaving 12 bases unmatched. Per germline, CDR1 SGHRS and CDR2 YFSETQ. The CDR3 totals 15 residues.

The chain combines TRBV6-5 with TRBJ2-7; D unclear. The CDR3 is made up of 12 amino acids. Germline V gives CDR1 MNHEY, CDR2 SVGAGI. Deletions cut 2 bases from V and 5 bases from J, with 7 bases between. The CDR3 spells CASSYGDHEQYF. For the CDR3, the DNA is TGTGCCAGCAGTTACGGTGACCACGAGCAGTACTTC.

The genes are TRBV7-2 and TRBJ2-7; TRBD2 is a possible D gene (6 bases). V lost 5 bases and J lost 3, with 17 bases in between. CDR3 length: 15 amino acids. Germline values: CDR1 SGHTA, CDR2 FQGNSA. CDR3 region: CASSPTTGGYYEQYF. The CDR3 nucleotides are TGTGCCAGCAGCCCAACAACCGGGGGTTACTACGAGCAGTACTTC. Combining the CDR3 with reference TRBV7-2 and TRBJ2-7 gives the whole variable domain GAGVSQSPSNKVTEKGKDVELRCDPISGHTALYWYRQSLGQGLEFLIYFQGNSAPDKSGLPSDRFSAERTGGSVSTLTIQRTQQEDSAVYLCASSPTTGGYYEQYFGPGTRLTVT.

Note on this clone: At the DNA level, this CDR3 is encoded by other sequences in the same sample as well. The V and J genes are TRBV28 and TRBJ1-1; D is uncertain. This CDR3 has 12 amino acids. Per germline, CDR1 MDHEN and CDR2 SYDVKM. Trimming took off 6 bases at V and 5 bases at J, with 10 bases between the two ends. The CDR3 protein is CASRTEGTEAFF. CDR3 bases: TGTGCCAGCAGAACGGAGGGTACTGAAGCTTTCTTT.

The V gene is TRBV28, the J gene TRBJ1-2; D may be TRBD1 (6 bases). V was cut by 7 bases and J by 8 bases, with 20 bases left in between. Germline V lookup: CDR1 MDHEN, CDR2 SYDVKM. There are 14 residues in the CDR3. CDR3 DNA sequence: TGTGCCAGCAAATTTTCGTCAGGGGTCGGCGGCTACACCTTC. It translates to CASKFSSGVGGYTF.

The table lists this clone with many counts. This rearrangement joins TRBV6-5 to TRBJ2-1, with D possibly TRBD2 on 6 matching bases. Germline V CDR1 and CDR2: MNHEY, SVGAGI. The CDR3 covers 14 residues. The V and J ends lost 10 bases and 9 bases respectively, with 22 bases between them. The CDR3 spells CATNPGLSRGEQFF. The CDR3 DNA reads as TGTGCCACCAATCCGGGACTTTCCCGGGGTGAGCAGTTCTTC.

This clone was detected once. This chain connects TRBV5-6 to TRBJ1-3; D unresolved. V lost 5 bases and J lost 0, with 18 bases in between. Germline loops: CDR1 SGHDT, CDR2 YYEEEE. The CDR3 length is 17 residues. CDR3 bases: TGTGCCAGCAGACGAAGCGGGAAGGGAATCTCTGGAAACACCATATATTTT. This gives the protein CASRRSGKGISGNTIYF.

The rearrangement uses TRBV7-7 and TRBJ1-5; 7 bases fit TRBD1. This CDR3 contains 18 residues. After removal of 2 bases from V and 0 bases from J, the junction contained 10 bases not matched to a gene. Looked up from germline, CDR1 is SSHAT and CDR2 is FNYEAQ (reference sequence). The CDR3 nucleotides read TGTGCCAGCAGCTTACGGGACAGTCTCGCTAATAGCAATCAGCCCCAGCATTTT. Protein product: CASSLRDSLANSNQPQHF.

The gene calls are TRBV19 and TRBJ2-1; 10 bases agree with TRBD1. V shed 6 bases, J shed 6 bases, and the junction held 5 bases outside the gene matches. Germline V gene sequence: CDR1 LNHDA, CDR2 SQIVND (reference sequence). This CDR3 is built from 14 residues. The CDR3 reads CASRTGTGVNEQFF. As DNA, the CDR3 is TGTGCCAGTAGAACCGGGACAGGGGTCAATGAGCAGTTCTTC. Together with reference TRBV19 and TRBJ2-1, the CDR3 gives the full variable domain: DGGITQSPKYLFRKEGQNVTLSCEQNLNHDAMYWYRQDPGQGLRLIYYSQIVNDFQKGDIAEGYSVSREKKESFPLTVTSAQKNPTAFYLCASRTGTGVNEQFFGPGTRLTVL.

This clone occurred many times. The V and J genes are TRBV7-2 and TRBJ2-7; TRBD2 matches at 7 bases. CDR1 and CDR2 (germline): SGHTA, FQGNSA. CDR3 size: 14 residues. With V trimmed by 2 bases and J by 6 bases, 7 bases remained unmatched. The CDR3 loop reads CASSLPGRAAEQYF. CDR3 nucleotides: TGTGCCAGCAGCTTACCTGGGAGGGCCGCCGAGCAGTACTTC. Supplemented by reference TRBV7-2 and TRBJ2-7, the full variable domain reads GAGVSQSPSNKVTEKGKDVELRCDPISGHTALYWYRQSLGQGLEFLIYFQGNSAPDKSGLPSDRFSAERTGGSVSTLTIQRTQQEDSAVYLCASSLPGRAAEQYFGPGTRLTVT.

The chain is built from TRBV28 and TRBJ1-5; 7 bases match TRBD1. The ends lost 2 bases at V and 1 base at J; junction bases unmatched: 11. The germline V gene has CDR1 MDHEN and CDR2 SYDVKM. The CDR3 runs 18 residues. CDR3 DNA: TGTGCCAGCAGTTTAGGTTTTTTCACACAGGGGAGCAATCAGCCCCAGCATTTT. Its protein is CASSLGFFTQGSNQPQHF.

Note on this clone: The same CDR3 also results from other DNA sequences found in this sample. The chain uses TRBV19 and TRBJ1-5; D is unresolved. Germline V gene lookup returns CDR1 LNHDA and CDR2 SQIVND (reference sequence). The CDR3 contains 14 residues. The germline V and J ends were trimmed by 4 bases and 0 bases, with 7 bases remaining between them. The CDR3 reads CASSRGYSNQPQHF. DNA for the CDR3: TGTGCCAGTAGTAGAGGGTATAGCAATCAGCCCCAGCATTTT.

This clone came up once. The chain carries TRBV27 and TRBJ2-5; 7 positions agree with TRBD1. The CDR3 is made up of 17 amino acids. V lost 4 bases and J lost 3; bases outside the gene matches: 14. Germline V gene data show CDR1 as MNHEY and CDR2 as SMNVEV (reference sequence). This chain's CDR3 is CASSSSIPRDRKETQYF. Written as DNA, the CDR3 is TGTGCCAGCAGTTCATCAATTCCGAGGGACAGAAAAGAGACCCAGTACTTC.